This T cell receptor (beta chain) was recovered during a study of graft-versus-host responses after intestinal transplantation. Data came from immunoSEQ multiplex PCR; TCRdb stores just in-frame clones and leaves some out. There are over 90,000 clones in the sample; 80% to 95% occur only once, and approximately 1% lies in the top ten. The germline V gene has CDR1 SGDLS and CDR2 YYNGEE. Trimming pared 0 bases from V and 4 bases from J, leaving 6 bases between. This CDR3 has 13 residues. This clone showed up just once. No antigen is known for it. The V and J genes are TRBV9 and TRBJ2-3; unclear D gene. Sequenced here: unstimulated CD8+ T cells sorted from spleen or lymph node cells, sampled before intestinal transplant. The TCR originated in a human donor who received an intestinal transplant. CDR3 region: CASSVGGADTQYF. CDR3 coding DNA: TGTGCCAGCAGCGTAGGAGGCGCAGATACGCAGTATTTT.